This passage covers 9 T cell receptor beta chains from one sample sequenced in a study of cytomegalovirus exposure and HLA in healthy donors (dated 2017 in TCRdb). Libraries were constructed by the immunoSEQ multiplex PCR assay. A mixture of 60 forward primers for TCR Vbeta segments and 13 reverse primers for TCR Jbeta segments was used in the multiplex PCR. Held by TCRdb, this immuneACCESS table contains in-frame sequences only and omits some clones. Under half of the omission traces to an unresolved V gene where checked; the cause of the rest is unknown. This sample lists roughly 120,000 clones; more than 75% were detected once. The ten largest clones take up about 13% of the sample. The specimen was PBMCs. The source of these receptors is a woman in her sixties or seventies in good health and CMV-seropositive.

A single count supports this clone. Germline and junction disagree at one end, which may indicate a read error. This rearrangement joins TRBV4-2 to TRBJ1-5; D remains unclear. The V gene's germline CDR1 is LGHNA and CDR2 YNFKEQ. The CDR3 loop spans 16 amino acids. CDR3 DNA: TGTGCCAGCAACCAAGAGGGTGGGAGCGCTGCCTTGCCCCAGCATTTT. This translates into CASNQEGGSAALPQHF.

The chain links TRBV11-3 to TRBJ2-3, with 11 bases fitting TRBD2. The CDR3 loop spans 15 amino acids. V trimming: 4 bases; J trimming: 4 bases; junction bases outside the gene matches: 4. Germline CDR1 reads SGHNT; CDR2 reads YENEEA. The DNA of the CDR3 is TGTGCCAGCAGCTCCATAGCGGGAGGGCCAGATACGCAGTATTTT. This sequence encodes CASSSIAGGPDTQYF.

The V and J genes are TRBV7-2 and TRBJ1-2; D is perhaps TRBD1 (5 bases). The CDR3 is 13 residues long. CDR1 is SGHTA, CDR2 FQGNSA, per germline. V lost 3 bases to trimming and J lost 7 bases, with 12 bases between them. This chain's CDR3 is CASSLTDSTGYTF. The CDR3 DNA reads as TGTGCCAGCAGCTTGACCGACAGTACTGGCTACACCTTC.

The gene calls are TRBV7-8 and TRBJ2-1, with D maybe TRBD2 (6 bases). The CDR3 totals 16 residues. Germline CDR1 is SGHVS and CDR2 is FQNEAQ. Trimming cost V 2 bases and J 10 bases, with 21 bases left between them. The CDR3 coding sequence is TGTGCCAGCAGCTTAAGCCCCCGAATCTCAGGACTAGAGCAGTTCTTC. Protein product: CASSLSPRISGLEQFF.

The chain joins TRBV6-4 to TRBJ1-3; D unclear. CDR1 is MRHNA and CDR2 is SNTAGT in the germline V gene. V lost 6 bases and J 0 bases, leaving 9 bases between the germline ends. CDR3 length: 14 residues. CDR3 in amino acids: CASSTPSSGNTIYF. The CDR3 DNA sequence: TGTGCCAGCAGCACACCCAGCTCTGGAAACACCATATATTTT.

This chain connects TRBV28 to TRBJ1-4; D not certain. Looked up from germline, CDR1 is MDHEN and CDR2 is SYDVKM. The V end was cut by 7 bases, the J end by 0 bases, with 15 bases between. CDR3 length: 16 amino acids. This CDR3 reads CASTPGRVSTNEKLFF. The CDR3 DNA follows: TGTGCCAGCACCCCCGGGAGGGTATCAACTAATGAAAAACTGTTTTTT. Complete variable domain (other parts from reference TRBV28 and TRBJ1-4): DVKVTQSSRYLVKRTGEKVFLECVQDMDHENMFWYRQDPGLGLRLIYFSYDVKMKEKGDIPEGYSVSREKKERFSLILESASTNQTSMYLCASTPGRVSTNEKLFFGSGTQLSVL.

The V call is TRBV2, the J call TRBJ2-3; D is uncertain. Germline CDR1 is SNHLY and CDR2 is FYNNEI. V shed 7 bases and J shed 2 bases, with 13 bases lying between them. This CDR3 contains 14 residues. CDR3 DNA: TGTGCCAGCACCCTCTACCCCCTCACAGATACGCAGTATTTT. Amino acid sequence: CASTLYPLTDTQYF.

The chain is built from TRBV7-2 and TRBJ2-5, with TRBD2 as a possible D gene (6 bases). Germline V CDR1 and CDR2: SGHTA, FQGNSA. V lost 8 bases to trimming and J lost 4 bases, with 17 bases between them. CDR3 length: 14 residues. Written as DNA, the CDR3 is TGTGCCAGCCGAGACACGGCGGGAACAGAGACCCAGTACTTC. It translates to CASRDTAGTETQYF.

This sequence joins TRBV18 and TRBJ1-1, with a tentative D call TRBD1 (6 bases). Germline V gene sequence: CDR1 KGHSH, CDR2 LQKENI. V lost 6 bases, J lost 4 bases, and 12 bases lay in between. This CDR3 is built from 13 residues. DNA of the CDR3: TGTGCCAGCTCCTATCAAGGGGGCACTGAAGCTTTCTTT. Its protein product is CASSYQGGTEAFF.